This is a list of T cell receptor beta chains from one sample in a study of Tregs in tolerant kidney transplant recipients. The table came from immunoSEQ multiplex PCR; TCRdb's copy has only in-frame clones and leaves some out. This table holds nearly 15,000 clones, about four fifths found once. The sequencing used Tregs from blood, collected before the transplant. The receptors shown here come from a human donor who received a combined kidney and bone marrow transplant. The CDR3 runs from the conserved cysteine through the conserved F or W. The order of the fields is clone size, D gene, V gene, J gene, CDR3 protein, CDR3 DNA. A D gene is named only where the DNA matches it firmly. A clone size is listed for some rows: how often the clone was seen (once, few, many), or a class if it is expanded.

.	.	TRBV5-1	TRBJ2-7	CASSLDRDSYEQYF	TGCGCCAGCAGCTTGGATCGGGATTCCTACGAGCAGTACTTC
once	.	TRBV5-1	TRBJ2-3	CASSLGGGQAQYF	TGCGCCAGCAGCTTGGGCGGGGGACAGGCGCAGTATTTT
.	.	TRBV6-4	TRBJ2-1	CASSVWGGDEQFF	TGTGCCAGCAGTGTTTGGGGCGGTGATGAGCAGTTCTTC
.	TRBD1	TRBV6-1	TRBJ1-6	CASSVRQGDSSPLHF	TGTGCCAGCAGTGTTCGACAGGGGGACTCTTCACCCCTCCACTTT
few	TRBD1	TRBV5-6	TRBJ2-5	CASSPLQGIAETQYF	TGTGCCAGCAGCCCCCTACAGGGGATCGCAGAGACCCAGTACTTC
.	TRBD2	TRBV6-1	TRBJ2-7	CASSEGGEGSYEQYF	TGTGCCAGCAGTGAAGGGGGGGAGGGCTCCTACGAGCAGTACTTC
.	TRBD2	TRBV18	TRBJ2-7	CASSPLGGLAGVVYEQYF	TGTGCCAGCTCACCATTGGGGGGACTAGCGGGAGTTGTCTACGAGCAGTACTTC
.	.	TRBV15	TRBJ2-7	CATSAGNYEQYF	TGTGCCACCAGCGCAGGAAACTACGAGCAGTACTTC
few	TRBD1	TRBV19	TRBJ1-5	CASNPGQGYQPQHF	TGTGCCAGCAACCCTGGACAGGGCTATCAGCCCCAGCATTTT
.	TRBD1	TRBV7-2	TRBJ2-7	CASSLNRDRVHEQYF	TGTGCCAGCAGCCTAAACCGGGACAGGGTCCACGAGCAGTACTTC
.	.	TRBV6-5	TRBJ2-7	CASSYSARGIEQYF	TGTGCCAGCAGTTACTCGGCCAGAGGGATCGAGCAGTACTTC
once	.	TRBV6-5	TRBJ1-1	CASRGRGLNTEAFF	TGTGCCAGCAGAGGCAGGGGTCTGAACACTGAAGCTTTCTTT
once	TRBD1	TRBV28	TRBJ1-5	CASRDRGNQPQHF	TGTGCCAGCAGAGACAGGGGCAATCAGCCCCAGCATTTT
few	TRBD1	TRBV30	TRBJ1-4	CAWTLGGGQREKLFF	TGTGCCTGGACCCTCGGAGGGGGCCAAAGAGAAAAACTGTTTTTT
once	.	TRBV2	TRBJ1-1	CAGRPQLGEAFF	TGTGCCGGTCGGCCCCAACTAGGAGAAGCTTTCTTT
.	.	TRBV7-2	TRBJ2-5	CASSSIWDNQETQYF	TGTGCCAGCAGCTCGATCTGGGACAACCAAGAGACCCAGTACTTC
few	TRBD1	TRBV4-1	TRBJ2-6	CASSQTPKTGDGANVLTF	TGCGCCAGCAGCCAAACCCCGAAGACAGGGGACGGGGCCAACGTCCTGACTTTC
.	TRBD2	TRBV6-5	TRBJ2-5	CASSYSAGGGQETQYF	TGTGCCAGCAGTTACTCAGCGGGGGGGGGCCAAGAGACCCAGTACTTC
.	.	TRBV27	TRBJ1-2	CASSLSWAGSGGYTF	TGTGCCAGCAGTTTATCCTGGGCCGGTAGCGGCGGCTACACCTTC
.	.	TRBV2	TRBJ1-5	CASSEAVRGNQPQHF	TGTGCCAGCAGTGAAGCAGTAAGGGGGAATCAGCCCCAGCATTTT
.	.	TRBV11-1	TRBJ2-2	CASSRRQGGTGELFF	TGTGCCAGCAGCCGAAGACAGGGAGGTACCGGGGAGCTGTTTTTT
.	.	TRBV2	TRBJ2-7	CASTRSIYEQYF	TGTGCCAGCACGAGGTCCATCTACGAGCAGTACTTC
.	TRBD2	TRBV19	TRBJ2-7	CASRFQAGGSYEQYF	TGTGCCAGTAGGTTTCAGGCGGGAGGCTCCTACGAGCAGTACTTC
few	.	TRBV25-1	TRBJ2-7	CASSELGREGSYEQYF	TGTGCCAGCAGTGAATTGGGCAGGGAAGGTAGCTACGAGCAGTACTTC
.	.	TRBV20-1	TRBJ1-2	CSASERGYTF	TGCAGTGCTAGTGAGAGGGGCTACACCTTC
.	TRBD1	TRBV10-3	TRBJ2-1	CAISSTGDNEQFF	TGTGCCATCAGTAGTACAGGGGACAATGAGCAGTTCTTC
.	.	TRBV9	TRBJ2-1	CASSVGGLVAQGQFF	TGTGCCAGCAGCGTAGGGGGCCTAGTCGCCCAGGGGCAGTTCTTC
.	.	TRBV19	TRBJ1-2	CASSPGTGIYGYTF	TGTGCCAGTAGCCCTGGAACAGGGATCTATGGCTACACCTTC
.	TRBD2	TRBV28	TRBJ2-1	CASSLWSLSGKWNEQFF	TGTGCCAGCAGTTTATGGTCTCTGAGCGGGAAATGGAATGAGCAGTTCTTC
.	.	TRBV9	TRBJ2-4	CASSVDAGKKNIQYF	TGTGCCAGCAGCGTAGATGCGGGAAAGAAAAACATTCAGTACTTC
.	TRBD1	TRBV5-1	TRBJ1-3	CASSPKQGGNTIYF	TGCGCCAGCAGCCCCAAACAGGGGGGAAACACCATATATTTT
once	.	TRBV7-9	TRBJ2-1	CASSLGRYNEQFF	TGTGCCAGCAGCTTAGGCAGGTACAATGAGCAGTTCTTC
.	.	TRBV10-3	TRBJ1-1	CAISESGGMNTEAFF	TGTGCCATCAGTGAGTCGGGGGGGATGAACACTGAAGCTTTCTTT
.	.	TRBV19	TRBJ1-2	CASTSTDLPTF	TGTGCCAGTACCTCGACAGACCTTCCCACCTTC
.	TRBD2	TRBV5-1	TRBJ2-3	CASSYGGLADTQYF	TGCGCCAGCAGCTACGGGGGGTTAGCAGATACGCAGTATTTT
.	TRBD1	TRBV7-2	TRBJ2-3	CASSSQGQNPGDTQYF	TGTGCCAGCAGCTCCCAGGGACAGAACCCCGGGGATACGCAGTATTTT
.	.	TRBV5-4	TRBJ2-2	CASSLGRETGELFF	TGTGCCAGCAGCTTGGGCCGGGAAACCGGGGAGCTGTTTTTT
.	TRBD1	TRBV19	TRBJ1-2	CASSTPPGTGGNGYTF	TGTGCCAGTAGTACCCCCCCCGGGACAGGGGGCAACGGCTACACCTTC
.	TRBD1	TRBV2	TRBJ2-5	CASSGQGKETQYF	TGTGCCAGCAGTGGACAGGGTAAAGAGACCCAGTACTTC
.	TRBD2	TRBV5-6	TRBJ2-4	CASSGGGAKNIQYF	TGTGCCAGCAGCGGGGGGGGAGCCAAAAACATTCAGTACTTC
.	.	TRBV5-6	TRBJ1-2	CASSLNRVGYGYTF	TGTGCCAGCAGCTTGAACAGGGTTGGCTATGGCTACACCTTC
few	TRBD2	TRBV29-1	TRBJ2-1	CSVGGGAVNEQFF	TGCAGCGTTGGCGGGGGGGCGGTAAATGAGCAGTTCTTC
.	.	TRBV5-1	TRBJ1-3	CASSTGNTIYF	TGCGCCAGCAGCACAGGAAACACCATATATTTT
.	.	TRBV19	TRBJ1-1	CASSTTLITEAFF	TGTGCCAGTAGTACTACGCTGATCACTGAAGCTTTCTTT
.	.	TRBV10-3	TRBJ1-2	CAISESKGGTNYGYTF	TGTGCCATCAGTGAGTCGAAGGGGGGGACTAACTATGGCTACACCTTC
.	TRBD1	TRBV7-2	TRBJ2-7	CVSIAPNRGPYEQYF	TGTGTCAGCATCGCCCCCAACAGGGGGCCCTACGAGCAGTACTTC
.	.	TRBV2	TRBJ1-1	CASIRGIEAFF	TGTGCCAGCATAAGGGGGATAGAAGCTTTCTTT
.	TRBD1	TRBV28	TRBJ2-2	CASTSGTVRGGELFF	TGTGCCAGCACCTCCGGGACAGTCAGGGGCGGGGAGCTGTTTTTT
.	TRBD1	TRBV29-1	TRBJ2-3	CSVDRGLLGSDTQYF	TGCAGCGTGGACAGGGGCCTACTCGGGTCAGATACGCAGTATTTT
.	TRBD2	TRBV5-1	TRBJ2-7	CASSPGGTSYSYEQYF	TGCGCCAGCAGCCCGGGGGGGACTAGTTATTCCTACGAGCAGTACTTC
.	.	TRBV4-2	TRBJ1-6	CASSQDAGSYNSPLHF	TGTGCCAGCAGCCAAGATGCGGGGTCCTATAATTCACCCCTCCACTTT
.	.	TRBV19	TRBJ2-7	CAGPTGLSSYEQYF	TGTGCCGGCCCTACGGGACTGAGCTCCTACGAGCAGTACTTC
.	.	TRBV5-1	TRBJ1-2	CASSFSRGTYGYTF	TGCGCCAGCAGCTTCTCTCGGGGGACCTATGGCTACACCTTC